This T cell receptor beta chain was documented in a study of cytomegalovirus exposure and HLA in healthy donors. The sample holds a few counts of this clone. Its antigen is as yet unknown. Amplification used 60 Vbeta primers and 13 Jbeta primers. Repertoires were generated with immunoSEQ multiplex PCR, while TCRdb's copy carries only in-frame clones and drops some. This sample has about 98,000 clones, with 69% found just once. Germline CDR1 and CDR2: MNHEY and SMNVEV (reference sequence). This CDR3 has 18 residues. With 5 bases clipped from V and 0 bases from J, the junction kept 9 bases outside the gene matches. Whole-study results and caveats: It was reportedly the case that the classifier diagnosed cytomegalovirus status with high specificity and sensitivity. Reported findings show TCR beta sequences accurately forecast HLA-A and HLA-B alleles in most subjects. There were several of the most significant clusters that appeared linked to common viral pathogens in a later analysis. When analyzed later, the rates of TCR association showed variation by HLA locus, with DRB1 the most and HLA-C the fewest.

The genes are TRBV27 and TRBJ2-1; 11 bases fit TRBD2. The receptor's source is a female donor in good health and CMV-seronegative. The specimen sequenced was PBMCs. The CDR3 sequence: CASSPLGLAGGSYNEQFF. The CDR3 nucleotides are TGTGCCAGCAGTCCTCTGGGGCTAGCGGGGGGCTCCTACAATGAGCAGTTCTTC.